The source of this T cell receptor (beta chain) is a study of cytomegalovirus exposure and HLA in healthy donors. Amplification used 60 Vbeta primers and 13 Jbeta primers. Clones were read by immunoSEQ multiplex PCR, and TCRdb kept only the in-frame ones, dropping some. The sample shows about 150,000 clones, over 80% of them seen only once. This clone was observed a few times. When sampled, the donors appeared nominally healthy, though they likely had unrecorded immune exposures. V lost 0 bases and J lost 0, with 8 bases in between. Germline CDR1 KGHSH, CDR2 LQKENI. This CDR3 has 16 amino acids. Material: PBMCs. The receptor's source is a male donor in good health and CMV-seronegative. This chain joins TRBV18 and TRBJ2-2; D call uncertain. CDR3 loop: CASSPPHRANTGELFF. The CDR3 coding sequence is TGTGCCAGCTCACCACCCCACCGAGCGAACACCGGGGAGCTGTTTTTT.